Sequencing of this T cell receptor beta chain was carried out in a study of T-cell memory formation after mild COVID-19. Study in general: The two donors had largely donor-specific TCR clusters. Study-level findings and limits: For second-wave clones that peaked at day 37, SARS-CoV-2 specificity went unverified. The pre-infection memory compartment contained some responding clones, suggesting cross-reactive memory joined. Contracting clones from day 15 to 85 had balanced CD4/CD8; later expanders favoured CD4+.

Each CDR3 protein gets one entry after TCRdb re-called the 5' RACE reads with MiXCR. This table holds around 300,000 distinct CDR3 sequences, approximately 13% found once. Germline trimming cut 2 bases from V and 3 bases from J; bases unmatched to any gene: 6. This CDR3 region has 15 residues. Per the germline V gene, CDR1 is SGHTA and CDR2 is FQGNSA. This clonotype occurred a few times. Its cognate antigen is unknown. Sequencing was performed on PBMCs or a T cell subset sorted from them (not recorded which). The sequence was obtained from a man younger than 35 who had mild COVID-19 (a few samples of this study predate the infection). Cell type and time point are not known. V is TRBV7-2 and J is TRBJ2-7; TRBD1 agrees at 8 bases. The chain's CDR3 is CASSLSFGQGYEQYF. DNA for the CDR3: TGTGCCAGCAGCTTAAGTTTCGGACAGGGCTACGAGCAGTACTTC.